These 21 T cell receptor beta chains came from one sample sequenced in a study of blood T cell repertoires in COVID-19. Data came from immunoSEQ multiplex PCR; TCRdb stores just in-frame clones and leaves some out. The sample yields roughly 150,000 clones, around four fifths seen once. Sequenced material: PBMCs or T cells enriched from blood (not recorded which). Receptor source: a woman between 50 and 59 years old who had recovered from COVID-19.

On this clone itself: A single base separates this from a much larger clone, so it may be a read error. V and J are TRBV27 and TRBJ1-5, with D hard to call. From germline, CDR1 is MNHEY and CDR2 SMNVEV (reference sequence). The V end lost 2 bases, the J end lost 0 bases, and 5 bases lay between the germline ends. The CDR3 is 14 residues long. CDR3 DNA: TGTGCCAGCAGTTTACAGGTTAGCAATCAGCCCCAGCATTTT. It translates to CASSLQVSNQPQHF.

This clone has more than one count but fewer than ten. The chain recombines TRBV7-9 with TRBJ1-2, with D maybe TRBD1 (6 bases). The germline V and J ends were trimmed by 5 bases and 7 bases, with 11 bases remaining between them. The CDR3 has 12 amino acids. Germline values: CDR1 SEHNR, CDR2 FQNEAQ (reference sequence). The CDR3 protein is CASSLQGSGYTF. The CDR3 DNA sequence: TGTGCCAGCAGCCTGCAGGGGTCTGGCTACACCTTC.

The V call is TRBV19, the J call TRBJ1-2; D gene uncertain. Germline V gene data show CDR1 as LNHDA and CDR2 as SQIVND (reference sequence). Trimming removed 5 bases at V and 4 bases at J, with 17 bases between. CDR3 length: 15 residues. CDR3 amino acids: CASSARRADPYGYTF. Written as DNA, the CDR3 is TGTGCCAGTAGTGCTCGGAGGGCGGACCCCTATGGCTACACCTTC.

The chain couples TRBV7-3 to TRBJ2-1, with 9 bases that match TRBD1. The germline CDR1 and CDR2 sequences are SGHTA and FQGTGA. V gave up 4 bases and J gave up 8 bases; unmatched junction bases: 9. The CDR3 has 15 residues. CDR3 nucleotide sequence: TGTGCCAGCAGCTGGGGACAGGGACTTGGGGATGAGCAGTTCTTC. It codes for CASSWGQGLGDEQFF.

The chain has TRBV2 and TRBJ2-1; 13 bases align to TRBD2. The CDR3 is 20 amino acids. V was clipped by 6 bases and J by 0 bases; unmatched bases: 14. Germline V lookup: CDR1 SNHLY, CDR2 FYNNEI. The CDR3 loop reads CASSARLAGGYQSSYNEQFF. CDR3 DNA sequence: TGTGCCAGCAGCGCGAGACTAGCGGGGGGCTACCAGAGCTCCTACAATGAGCAGTTCTTC.

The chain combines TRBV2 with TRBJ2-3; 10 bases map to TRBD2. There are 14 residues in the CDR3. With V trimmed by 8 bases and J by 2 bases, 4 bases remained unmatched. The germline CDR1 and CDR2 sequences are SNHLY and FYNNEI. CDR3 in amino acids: CASVLAGVTDTQYF. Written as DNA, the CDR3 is TGTGCCAGCGTCCTAGCGGGAGTCACAGATACGCAGTATTTT. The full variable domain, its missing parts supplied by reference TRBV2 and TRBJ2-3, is EPEVTQTPSHQVTQMGQEVILRCVPISNHLYFYWYRQILGQKVEFLVSFYNNEISEKSEIFDDQFSVERPDGSNFTLKIRSTKLEDSAMYFCASVLAGVTDTQYFGPGTRLTVL.

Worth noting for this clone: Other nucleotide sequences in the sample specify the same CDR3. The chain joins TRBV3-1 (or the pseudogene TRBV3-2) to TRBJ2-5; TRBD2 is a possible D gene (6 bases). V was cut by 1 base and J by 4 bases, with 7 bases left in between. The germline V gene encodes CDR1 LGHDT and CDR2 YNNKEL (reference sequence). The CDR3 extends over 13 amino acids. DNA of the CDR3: TGTGCCAGCAGCCAAGGGACTACAGAGACCCAGTACTTC. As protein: CASSQGTTETQYF.

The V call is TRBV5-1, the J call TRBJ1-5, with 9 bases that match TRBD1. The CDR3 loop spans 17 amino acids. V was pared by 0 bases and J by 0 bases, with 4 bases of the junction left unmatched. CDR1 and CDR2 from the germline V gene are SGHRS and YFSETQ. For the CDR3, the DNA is TGCGCCAGCAGCTTGGGGACAGGGGCGGGTAGCAATCAGCCCCAGCATTTT. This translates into CASSLGTGAGSNQPQHF.

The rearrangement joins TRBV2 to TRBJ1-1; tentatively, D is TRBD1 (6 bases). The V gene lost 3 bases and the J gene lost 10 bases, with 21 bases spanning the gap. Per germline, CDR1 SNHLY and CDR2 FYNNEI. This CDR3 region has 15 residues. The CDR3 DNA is TGTGCCAGCAGTGATGCCAGGGGCTATTCTACCACAGCTTTCTTT. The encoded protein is CASSDARGYSTTAFF.

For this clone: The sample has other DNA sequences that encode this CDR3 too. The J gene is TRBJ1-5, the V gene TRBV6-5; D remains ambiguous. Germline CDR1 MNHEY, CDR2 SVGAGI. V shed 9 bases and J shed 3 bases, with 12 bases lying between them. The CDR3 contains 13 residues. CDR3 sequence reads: CASTWALNQPQHF. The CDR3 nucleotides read TGTGCCAGTACTTGGGCACTCAATCAGCCCCAGCATTTT.

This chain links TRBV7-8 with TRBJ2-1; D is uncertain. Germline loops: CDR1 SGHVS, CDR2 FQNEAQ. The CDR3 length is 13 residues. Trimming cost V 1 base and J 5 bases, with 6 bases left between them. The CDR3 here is CASSLGQNNEQFF. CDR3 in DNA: TGTGCCAGCAGCTTAGGCCAGAACAATGAGCAGTTCTTC.

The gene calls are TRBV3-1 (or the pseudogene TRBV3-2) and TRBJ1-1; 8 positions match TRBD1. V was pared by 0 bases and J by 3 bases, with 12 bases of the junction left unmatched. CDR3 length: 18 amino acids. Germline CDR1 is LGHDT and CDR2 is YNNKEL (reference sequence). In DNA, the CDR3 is TGTGCCAGCAGCCAAGACGGGACAGGTGGGGGATGGGACACTGAAGCTTTCTTT. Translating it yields CASSQDGTGGGWDTEAFF.

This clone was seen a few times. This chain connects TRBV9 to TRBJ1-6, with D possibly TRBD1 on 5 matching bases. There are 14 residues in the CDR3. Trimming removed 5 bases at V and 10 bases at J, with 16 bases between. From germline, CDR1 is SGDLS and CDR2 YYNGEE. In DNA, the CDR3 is TGTGCCAGCAGTGGGGGGACCGCACGATCACCCCTCCACTTT. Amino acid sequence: CASSGGTARSPLHF.

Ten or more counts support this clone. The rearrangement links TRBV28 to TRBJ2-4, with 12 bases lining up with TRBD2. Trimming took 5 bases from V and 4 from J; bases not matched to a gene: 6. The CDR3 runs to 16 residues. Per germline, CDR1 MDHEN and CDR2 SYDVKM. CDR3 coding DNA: TGTGCCAGCAGTCCTAGCGGGGGGGCCGAAAAAAACATTCAGTACTTC. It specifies CASSPSGGAEKNIQYF. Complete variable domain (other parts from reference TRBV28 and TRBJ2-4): DVKVTQSSRYLVKRTGEKVFLECVQDMDHENMFWYRQDPGLGLRLIYFSYDVKMKEKGDIPEGYSVSREKKERFSLILESASTNQTSMYLCASSPSGGAEKNIQYFGAGTRLSVL.

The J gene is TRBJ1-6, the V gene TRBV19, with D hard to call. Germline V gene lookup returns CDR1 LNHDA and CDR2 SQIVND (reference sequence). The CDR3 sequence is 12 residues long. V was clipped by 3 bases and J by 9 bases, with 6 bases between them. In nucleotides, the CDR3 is TGTGCCAGTAGTATGAGTGTTTCACCCCTCCACTTT. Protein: CASSMSVSPLHF.

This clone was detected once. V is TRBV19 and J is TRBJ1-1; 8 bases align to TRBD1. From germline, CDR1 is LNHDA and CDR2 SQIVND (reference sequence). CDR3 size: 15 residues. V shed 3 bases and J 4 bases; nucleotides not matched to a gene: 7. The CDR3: CASSIGGTGGTEAFF. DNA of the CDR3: TGTGCCAGTAGTATTGGGGGAACAGGGGGCACTGAAGCTTTCTTT.

The CDR3 nucleotides are TGTGCCAGCAGTTCCATCGGCAGGGGGCTGTCCTACGAGCAGTACTTC. Residues: CASSSIGRGLSYEQYF. The rearrangement uses TRBV28 and TRBJ2-7; 8 bases are shared with TRBD1. Trimming took 4 bases from V and 1 from J; bases not matched to a gene: 9. Germline V lookup: CDR1 MDHEN, CDR2 SYDVKM. CDR3 size: 16 residues.

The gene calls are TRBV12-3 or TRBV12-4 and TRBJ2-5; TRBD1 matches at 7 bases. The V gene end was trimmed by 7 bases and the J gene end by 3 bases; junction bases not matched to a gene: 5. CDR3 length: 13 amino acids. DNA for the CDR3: TGTGCCAGCAACATAGGGACAGAAGAGACCCAGTACTTC. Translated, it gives CASNIGTEETQYF.

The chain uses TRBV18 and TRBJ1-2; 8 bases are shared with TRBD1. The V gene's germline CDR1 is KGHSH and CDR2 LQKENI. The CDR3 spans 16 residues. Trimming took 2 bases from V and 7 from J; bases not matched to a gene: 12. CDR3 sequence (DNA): TGTGCCAGCTCACCAGTTAGAACGCAGGGGGCGCTTGGCTACACCTTC. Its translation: CASSPVRTQGALGYTF.

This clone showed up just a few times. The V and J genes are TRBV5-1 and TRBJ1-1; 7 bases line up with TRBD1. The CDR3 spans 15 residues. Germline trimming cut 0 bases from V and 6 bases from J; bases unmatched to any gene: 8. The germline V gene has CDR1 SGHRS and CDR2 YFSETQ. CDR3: CASSLAVRDSAEAFF. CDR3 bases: TGCGCCAGCAGCTTGGCCGTAAGGGACAGCGCTGAAGCTTTCTTT.

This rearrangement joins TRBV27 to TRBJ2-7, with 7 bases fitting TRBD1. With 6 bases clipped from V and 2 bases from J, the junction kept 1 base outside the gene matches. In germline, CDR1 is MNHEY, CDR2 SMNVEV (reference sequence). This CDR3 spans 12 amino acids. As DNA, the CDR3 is TGTGCCAGCAGGACAGGGCCCTACGAGCAGTACTTC. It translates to CASRTGPYEQYF.